One T cell receptor (beta chain) is described in this entry. These data are taken from a study of blood T cell repertoires in COVID-19. V was clipped by 1 base and J by 1 base; unmatched bases: 14. The CDR3 contains 20 residues. Germline V gene sequence: CDR1 MGHRA, CDR2 YSYEKL. Clones were sequenced by immunoSEQ multiplex PCR, and TCRdb holds only the in-frame ones, with some missing. The sample includes some 120,000 clones, 85% to 90% of them seen just once. The chain links TRBV4-1 to TRBJ2-5, with TRBD2 matching 11 bases. Material: peripheral blood. The clonotype comes from a human donor in a cohort sampled during active COVID-19. The CDR3 nucleotides read TGCGCCAGCAGCCAAGCGTTGCCAGGGCCCCTAGCGGGGGGCCAAGAGACCCAGTACTTC. It yields the protein CASSQALPGPLAGGQETQYF.